A selection of T cell receptor beta chains follows, all from one sample in a study of blood T cell repertoires in COVID-19. The protocol was immunoSEQ multiplex PCR, while the TCRdb copy is restricted to in-frame clones and leaves out a portion. The sample includes about 300,000 clones, around 86% of them seen just once. Sequencing was performed on PBMCs or T cells enriched from blood (not recorded which). These receptors were taken from a young man who had recovered from COVID-19. The CDR3 runs from the conserved cysteine through the conserved F or W. A D gene is named only where the DNA matches it firmly. Rows may omit the clone size; those that give it use once, few, many or a size class.

cdr3_nt: TGTGCCTGGAGTGAGGGACAGGGTGGAGACGAGCAGTACTTC
cdr3_aa: CAWSEGQGGDEQYF
clone_size: once
j_call: TRBJ2-7
v_call: TRBV30
d_call: TRBD1

cdr3_nt: TGTGCCAGCAGTACCGTGACTAGCCTAGTTCGGGATGAGCAGTTCTTC
cdr3_aa: CASSTVTSLVRDEQFF
clone_size: -
j_call: TRBJ2-1
v_call: TRBV11-3
d_call: TRBD2

cdr3_nt: TGTGCCATCAGACAGGGGGTAAGGTACAATGAGCAGTTCTTC
cdr3_aa: CAIRQGVRYNEQFF
clone_size: few
j_call: TRBJ2-1
v_call: TRBV10-3
d_call: TRBD1

cdr3_nt: TGCGCCAGCAGCGTGGACCCGGGATGGAACACTGAAGCTTTCTTT
cdr3_aa: CASSVDPGWNTEAFF
clone_size: -
j_call: TRBJ1-1
v_call: TRBV5-1
d_call: -

cdr3_nt: TGCGCCAGCAGCCAACTCTCGGGTACCCAAGAGACCCAGTACTTC
cdr3_aa: CASSQLSGTQETQYF
clone_size: -
j_call: TRBJ2-5
v_call: TRBV4-1
d_call: -

cdr3_nt: TGTGCCAGCAGCTTAGCGGAGCAGAGGGGGACCTACGAGCAGTACTTC
cdr3_aa: CASSLAEQRGTYEQYF
clone_size: -
j_call: TRBJ2-7
v_call: TRBV7-8
d_call: -

cdr3_nt: TGTGCCAGCAGACAGTTGACAGGGAGAGGGGAGACCCAGTACTTC
cdr3_aa: CASRQLTGRGETQYF
clone_size: -
j_call: TRBJ2-5
v_call: TRBV11-2
d_call: TRBD1

cdr3_nt: TGTGCCAGCAGCCGGGGATCCGGGGAGCTGTTTTTT
cdr3_aa: CASSRGSGELFF
clone_size: few
j_call: TRBJ2-2
v_call: TRBV11-2
d_call: -

cdr3_nt: TGTGCCAGCAGTGAAGGCAGGGTGCGCACCGGGGAGCTGTTTTTT
cdr3_aa: CASSEGRVRTGELFF
clone_size: once
j_call: TRBJ2-2
v_call: TRBV6-1
d_call: -

cdr3_nt: TGTGCTAGTGGTTCAGGAAACAGGGCGTTACAAGAGACCCAGTACTTC
cdr3_aa: CASGSGNRALQETQYF
clone_size: -
j_call: TRBJ2-5
v_call: TRBV12-5
d_call: -

cdr3_nt: TGTGCCAGTAGACGATCCTCGTGGGAGGAGACCCAGTACTTC
cdr3_aa: CASRRSSWEETQYF
clone_size: -
j_call: TRBJ2-5
v_call: TRBV19
d_call: -

cdr3_nt: TGCGCCAGCAGCCAAGGGTTAGCGGGGGTGAATGAGCAGTTCTTC
cdr3_aa: CASSQGLAGVNEQFF
clone_size: once
j_call: TRBJ2-1
v_call: TRBV4-1
d_call: TRBD2

cdr3_nt: TGTGCCAGCAGCTTGGGCGAACTTATCTCCACAGATACGCAGTATTTT
cdr3_aa: CASSLGELISTDTQYF
clone_size: -
j_call: TRBJ2-3
v_call: TRBV7-9
d_call: -

cdr3_nt: TGTGCCTGGAGTGGGGGCTTGGGTCAGCCCCAGCATTTT
cdr3_aa: CAWSGGLGQPQHF
clone_size: -
j_call: TRBJ1-5
v_call: TRBV30
d_call: -

cdr3_nt: TGTGCCAGCTCACCACGTAGGGGGAACACTGAAGCTTTCTTT
cdr3_aa: CASSPRRGNTEAFF
clone_size: -
j_call: TRBJ1-1
v_call: TRBV18
d_call: -

cdr3_nt: TGTGCCACCCAGAAGACAGGGGGATTTGGCGGCTACACCTTC
cdr3_aa: CATQKTGGFGGYTF
clone_size: -
j_call: TRBJ1-2
v_call: TRBV27
d_call: TRBD1

cdr3_nt: TGTGCCAGCAGTTACGGGGGGGGATCTCGCGGCTACACCTTC
cdr3_aa: CASSYGGGSRGYTF
clone_size: -
j_call: TRBJ1-2
v_call: TRBV6-2/TRBV6-3
d_call: -

cdr3_nt: TGTGCCAGCAGCTGGAAGGGACAGAACTACGAGCAGTACTTC
cdr3_aa: CASSWKGQNYEQYF
clone_size: -
j_call: TRBJ2-7
v_call: TRBV5-4
d_call: TRBD1

cdr3_nt: TGTGCCAGCAGCTTATCCCGCGGGAGTGATGAGACCCAGTACTTC
cdr3_aa: CASSLSRGSDETQYF
clone_size: -
j_call: TRBJ2-5
v_call: TRBV11-3
d_call: TRBD2

cdr3_nt: TGTGCCACCAGTGAGGGTCGGAGCCCCCAGCATTTT
cdr3_aa: CATSEGRSPQHF
clone_size: -
j_call: TRBJ1-5
v_call: TRBV24-1
d_call: -

cdr3_nt: TGTGCCAGCAGTTTTCCCCCGGGACAGGATGTAGCTAACTATGGCTACACCTTC
cdr3_aa: CASSFPPGQDVANYGYTF
clone_size: -
j_call: TRBJ1-2
v_call: TRBV28
d_call: TRBD1

cdr3_nt: TGTGCCATCAGGGGGACAGGGGTGATGAACACTGAAGCTTTCTTT
cdr3_aa: CAIRGTGVMNTEAFF
clone_size: -
j_call: TRBJ1-1
v_call: TRBV10-3
d_call: TRBD1

cdr3_nt: TGCAGTGCTAGTAGACAGGCCCAAGAGACCCAGTACTTC
cdr3_aa: CSASRQAQETQYF
clone_size: -
j_call: TRBJ2-5
v_call: TRBV20-1
d_call: -

cdr3_nt: TGCGCCAGCAGCTTTCTCGGACTAGCGGGCACAGATACGCAGTATTTT
cdr3_aa: CASSFLGLAGTDTQYF
clone_size: -
j_call: TRBJ2-3
v_call: TRBV5-1
d_call: TRBD2

cdr3_nt: TGTGCCAGCAGCCTAACGGGACAGTCAGAGTACTTC
cdr3_aa: CASSLTGQSEYF
clone_size: once
j_call: TRBJ2-4
v_call: TRBV27
d_call: TRBD1